This T cell receptor (beta chain) appears in the sequencing data of a study of blood T cell repertoires in COVID-19. Study context: Donors in the United States, Italy and Spain gave samples during acute or convalescent COVID-19. From T cells, B-cell-depleted T cells, or PBMCs came the material, which was cDNA or gDNA.

Followed longitudinally, the Seattle patients had been enrolled during active infection. Per the study methods: Counts of nucleated cells, estimated from reference gene primer amplification, were obtained. Some clones are missing from TCRdb's copy, which holds only in-frame ones; the method was immunoSEQ multiplex PCR. That table gives V, J and clone size, and the DNA gave D and trimming. Here the sample spans roughly 200,000 clones, over 65% being singletons. Sequenced sample: peripheral blood. The receptor was isolated from an older person with COVID-19, enrolled during active disease.

Here the CDR3 reads CASSQDMYGEALKETQYF. The CDR3 DNA sequence: TGCGCCAGCAGCCAAGATATGTACGGGGAGGCACTGAAAGAGACCCAGTACTTC. The rearrangement joins TRBV4-1 to TRBJ2-5, with a possible D match to TRBD2 (6 bases). The V gene lost 0 bases and the J gene lost 3 bases, with 20 bases spanning the gap. Germline V lookup: CDR1 MGHRA, CDR2 YSYEKL. This CDR3 comprises 18 residues.